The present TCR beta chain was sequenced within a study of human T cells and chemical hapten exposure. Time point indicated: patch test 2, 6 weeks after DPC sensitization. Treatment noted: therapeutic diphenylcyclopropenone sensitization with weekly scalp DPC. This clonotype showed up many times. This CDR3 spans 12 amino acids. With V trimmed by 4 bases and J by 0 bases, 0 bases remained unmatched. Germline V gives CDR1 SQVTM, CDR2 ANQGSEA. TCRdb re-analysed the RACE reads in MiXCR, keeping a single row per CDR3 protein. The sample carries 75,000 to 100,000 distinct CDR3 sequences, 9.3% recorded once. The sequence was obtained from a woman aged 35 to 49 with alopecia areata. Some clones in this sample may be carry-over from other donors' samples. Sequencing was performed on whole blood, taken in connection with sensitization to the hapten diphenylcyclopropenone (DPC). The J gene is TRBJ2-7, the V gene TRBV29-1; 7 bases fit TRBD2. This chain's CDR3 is CSVGTSSYEQYF. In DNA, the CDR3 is TGCAGCGTTGGGACTAGCTCCTACGAGCAGTACTTC.